This T cell receptor (beta chain) was observed in a study of OX40 agonist ivuxolimab in advanced cancers. This CDR3 has 13 amino acids. V lost 0 bases to trimming and J lost 6 bases, with 6 bases between them. CDR1 is GTSNPN, CDR2 SVGIG, per germline (reference sequence). Repertoires were generated with immunoSEQ multiplex PCR, while TCRdb's copy carries only in-frame clones and drops some. The sample shows around 67,000 clones, 80% of them seen only once. The sequence was collected from an adult with an advanced solid tumor such as melanoma, head and neck, liver or kidney cancer. This sequence joins TRBV30 and TRBJ1-6; no reliable D call. Material: CD4+ or CD8+ T cells sorted from blood, obtained in a trial of the OX40 agonist ivuxolimab. The CDR3 protein is CAWSVGLNSPLHF. The CDR3 nucleotides read TGTGCCTGGAGTGTAGGCCTTAATTCACCCCTCCACTTT.